What follows describes a single T cell receptor (beta chain). As originally analysed: Cell counts per sample came from amplifying reference gene primers. Data came from immunoSEQ multiplex PCR; TCRdb stores just in-frame clones and leaves some out. From that table come the V and J calls and clone size; the DNA was used to work out D and trimming. The table shows roughly 150,000 clones, with more than 65% occurring only once. CDR1 is MNHEY, CDR2 SVGAGI, per germline. V dropped 0 bases and J dropped 7; count of bases not matched to a gene: 1. This CDR3 has 14 amino acids. The data originate from a study of blood T cell repertoires in COVID-19. About the study: Italy, Spain and the United States were the sources of the convalescent and acute COVID-19 samples. Sample material is recorded as cDNA or gDNA derived from T cells, B-cell-depleted T cells, or PBMCs.

V usage is TRBV6-5 and J usage is TRBJ2-1; TRBD1 matches at 9 bases. Material: peripheral blood. This receptor was obtained from a human donor in a cohort sampled during active COVID-19. This CDR3 is CASSYSTGGNEQFF. The CDR3 nucleotides read TGTGCCAGCAGTTACTCGACAGGGGGGAATGAGCAGTTCTTC.